This passage covers 24 T cell receptor beta chains from one sample sequenced in a study of graft-versus-host responses after intestinal transplantation. Sequencing used immunoSEQ multiplex PCR; TCRdb keeps in-frame clones, though not all of them. Of roughly 8,700 clones in the sample, more than 25% were seen once. Responder cells labeled with CFSE (around 200,000) were co-plated with irradiated stimulator cells labeled with violet dye (around 200,000). Sample: alloreactive CD8+ T cells from a mixed lymphocyte reaction culture, taken before intestinal transplant. Specified subset: CFSE-low proliferating T cells sorted from roughly 6-day pre-transplant mixed lymphocyte reaction (GvH or HvG direction). The origin of the receptors is a human patient who received an intestinal transplant.

This chain links TRBV4-3 with TRBJ2-1; TRBD2 is a possible D gene (6 bases). This CDR3 comprises 17 residues. The germline V gene encodes CDR1 LGHNA and CDR2 YSLEER. V was cut by 0 bases and J by 3 bases, with 15 bases left in between. The CDR3 loop reads CASSQDYAAGRYNEQFF. The CDR3 coding sequence is TGCGCCAGCAGCCAAGATTACGCAGCGGGCCGCTACAATGAGCAGTTCTTC.

V usage is TRBV6-1 and J usage is TRBJ1-5; tentatively, D is TRBD1 (6 bases). Trimming took 1 base from V and 6 from J, leaving 13 bases between them. From germline, CDR1 is MNHNS and CDR2 SASEGT. This CDR3 has 15 residues. The CDR3: CASSEGSGVVQPQHF. The CDR3 nucleotides read TGTGCCAGCAGTGAAGGGTCAGGGGTTGTTCAGCCCCAGCATTTT.

The chain carries TRBV4-1 and TRBJ2-1, with 7 bases fitting TRBD2. The junction had 10 bases not matched to a gene; V was cut back by 4 bases and J by 4 bases. Germline assignment: CDR1 MGHRA and CDR2 YSYEKL. The CDR3 is 16 residues long. The CDR3 nucleotides are TGCGCCAGCAGCCTTAGTGGCGGGACTATGTACAATGAGCAGTTCTTC. Translation: CASSLSGGTMYNEQFF.

Notes on this clone: An end of the junction does not agree with germline; a read error may underlie this. V usage is TRBV2 and J usage is TRBJ2-3; unclear D gene. Per the germline V gene, CDR1 is SNHLY and CDR2 is FYNNEI. The CDR3 length is 13 residues. CDR3 sequence: CASSEDWLDAQYF. The CDR3 DNA reads as TGTGCCAGCAGTGAAGATTGGCTAGATGCGCAGTATTTT.

This clone was detected only a few times. The chain has TRBV4-1 and TRBJ2-7; 7 bases are shared with TRBD1. The CDR3 totals 15 residues. Trimming took 5 bases from V and 3 from J; bases not matched to a gene: 10. Germline lookup yields CDR1 MGHRA and CDR2 YSYEKL. CDR3 region: CASSENRGNFYEQYF. The CDR3 nucleotides read TGCGCCAGCAGCGAAAACAGGGGAAACTTCTACGAGCAGTACTTC.

This chain uses TRBV5-4 with TRBJ1-2; unclear D gene. The germline gives CDR1 SGHNT, CDR2 YYREEE (reference sequence). The CDR3 runs to 14 residues. V was cut by 2 bases and J by 2 bases, with 10 bases left in between. In DNA form, the CDR3 reads TGTGCCAGCAGCTTCTCTGACATCAACTATGGCTACACCTTC. This encodes CASSFSDINYGYTF.

This sequence joins TRBV27 and TRBJ2-3; 11 bases match TRBD1. Looked up from germline, CDR1 is MNHEY and CDR2 is SMNVEV (reference sequence). The CDR3 consists of 16 residues. The V segment lost 5 bases and the J segment 7 bases; nucleotides outside the gene matches: 11. CDR3 coding DNA: TGTGCCAGCAGTCCCCCTGGACAGGGGGCACAGAATACGCAGTATTTT. Residues: CASSPPGQGAQNTQYF.

In its sample, this clone was seen a few times. V is TRBV9 and J is TRBJ2-7; possible D gene TRBD2, 6 bases. This CDR3 has 15 residues. V lost 2 bases, J lost 0 bases, and 12 bases lay in between. CDR1 is SGDLS, CDR2 YYNGEE, per germline. The CDR3 reads CASSVGSGSSYEQYF. As DNA, the CDR3 is TGTGCCAGCAGCGTCGGGAGCGGTAGCTCCTACGAGCAGTACTTC.

The chain combines TRBV19 with TRBJ2-7; D possibly corresponds to TRBD2 (5 bases). This CDR3 comprises 15 residues. Germline values: CDR1 LNHDA, CDR2 SQIVND (reference sequence). V lost 6 bases and J lost 4, with 19 bases in between. This chain's CDR3 is CASSWGAHGAYEQYF. The CDR3 DNA follows: TGTGCCAGTAGCTGGGGAGCCCACGGCGCGTACGAGCAGTACTTC. The whole variable domain, filled in from reference TRBV19 and TRBJ2-7, reads DGGITQSPKYLFRKEGQNVTLSCEQNLNHDAMYWYRQDPGQGLRLIYYSQIVNDFQKGDIAEGYSVSREKKESFPLTVTSAQKNPTAFYLCASSWGAHGAYEQYFGPGTRLTVT.

J is TRBJ2-7 and V is TRBV11-2; 7 nucleotides agree with TRBD2. J gave up 2 bases and V 1 base, and 2 bases lay outside the gene matches. The CDR3 is 14 residues long. CDR1 and CDR2 from the germline V gene are SGHAT and FQNNGV. The CDR3: CASSLGGGAYEQYF. As DNA, the CDR3 is TGTGCCAGCAGCTTAGGCGGGGGAGCCTACGAGCAGTACTTC.

This clone has just a few counts. This rearrangement joins TRBV4-2 to TRBJ2-1; TRBD2 matches 10 bases. Trimming at V came to 0 bases and at J to 5 bases, leaving 10 bases not matched to a gene. The CDR3 extends over 18 amino acids. CDR1 is LGHNA and CDR2 is YNFKEQ in the germline V gene. CDR3 residues: CASSQDPPTSGINNEQFF. In nucleotides, the CDR3 is TGTGCCAGCAGCCAAGATCCCCCAACTAGCGGGATCAACAATGAGCAGTTCTTC.

The chain is built from TRBV27 and TRBJ1-6; D is unresolved. V was trimmed by 3 bases and J by 8 bases, leaving 11 bases between them. The CDR3 covers 14 residues. Germline values: CDR1 MNHEY, CDR2 SMNVEV (reference sequence). The CDR3: CASSLVRGYSPLHF. The CDR3 DNA follows: TGTGCCAGCAGTTTGGTCCGGGGATATTCACCCCTCCACTTT.

V and J are TRBV27 and TRBJ1-1, with TRBD1 identical over 9 bases. The CDR3 sequence is 16 residues long. The trim removed 1 base at V and 5 bases at J, leaving 8 bases unmatched. Germline lookup yields CDR1 MNHEY and CDR2 SMNVEV (reference sequence). The CDR3 reads CASSLWPTGGRTEAFF. CDR3 sequence (DNA): TGTGCCAGCAGTTTATGGCCGACAGGGGGGAGGACTGAAGCTTTCTTT.

This clone qualifies as medium-sized. The chain is built from TRBV21-1 and TRBJ2-7; the table's TRBD2 call for D was not verified on the DNA. TRBV21-1 corresponds to a pseudogene. The CDR3 has 15 residues. The CDR3 DNA reads TGTGCCAGCAGCAAAACCAGCGGGGCCCGCGAGGAGCAGTACTTC. Its translation: CASSKTSGAREEQYF.

The sample holds a few counts of this clone. The chain has TRBV6-6 and TRBJ1-1, with D uncertain. CDR1 MNHNY and CDR2 SVGAGI come from the germline V gene (reference sequence). V lost 4 bases to trimming and J lost 4 bases, with 13 bases between them. CDR3 length: 14 amino acids. CDR3: CASSLGREFTEAFF. Here the CDR3 DNA reads TGTGCCAGCAGTTTGGGTCGGGAGTTCACTGAAGCTTTCTTT.

The sample holds one count of this clone. This chain links TRBV6-5 with TRBJ2-1; 10 bases fit TRBD1. V shed 0 bases, J shed 9 bases, and the junction held 8 bases outside the gene matches. Germline V gives CDR1 MNHEY, CDR2 SVGAGI. The CDR3 is made up of 16 amino acids. The CDR3 bases are TGTGCCAGCAGTTACTCGGGGACAGGGGAACCTGGTGAGCAGTTCTTC. It codes for CASSYSGTGEPGEQFF.

This clone was seen more than once but under ten times. The genes are TRBV2 and TRBJ2-1, with a possible D match to TRBD2 (7 bases). The germline V and J ends were trimmed by 3 bases and 0 bases, with 12 bases remaining between them. Germline CDR1 and CDR2: SNHLY and FYNNEI. The CDR3 is 16 amino acids. For the CDR3, the DNA is TGTGCCAGCAGTGAGTTGGGGGGGCCCTCCTACAATGAGCAGTTCTTC. Translation: CASSELGGPSYNEQFF.

The sample holds a few counts of this clone. The CDR3, as DNA: TGTGCCAGTAGCCCCTGGGTTTTTCCCAGCCCTGCGGTGGGTGGCTACACCTTC. Its translation: CASSPWVFPSPAVGGYTF. The gene calls are TRBV19 and TRBJ1-2; no definite D call. The CDR3 is made up of 18 amino acids. Germline CDR1 reads LNHDA; CDR2 reads SQIVND (reference sequence). V lost 6 bases, J lost 7 bases, and 30 bases lay in between.

This clone was found a few times. This chain connects TRBV4-2 to TRBJ2-3; TRBD2 matches at 8 bases. CDR3 length: 14 amino acids. Unmatched junction bases numbered 4, after V lost 4 bases and J lost 4 bases. The germline V gene encodes CDR1 LGHNA and CDR2 YNFKEQ. This CDR3 reads CASSPLAGPDTQYF. The DNA of the CDR3 is TGTGCCAGCAGCCCCTTAGCGGGACCAGATACGCAGTATTTT.

This clone has only a few counts. The V call is TRBV5-5, the J call TRBJ2-7; D may be TRBD1 (5 bases). The V end lost 3 bases, the J end lost 0 bases, and 10 bases lay between the germline ends. In germline, CDR1 is SGHKS, CDR2 YYEKEE (reference sequence). The CDR3 has 14 amino acids. The DNA of the CDR3 is TGTGCCAGCAGCTGGGGCAGGCCCTCCTACGAGCAGTACTTC. Protein: CASSWGRPSYEQYF.

This clone was detected only a few times. The rearrangement joins TRBV29-1 to TRBJ2-2; 8 bases align to TRBD2. V lost 7 bases to trimming and J lost 5 bases; unmatched junction nucleotides: 6. There are 13 residues in the CDR3. Germline V lookup: CDR1 SQVTM, CDR2 ANQGSEA. The CDR3 DNA reads as TGCAGCGCCGCGGGGGGTCGGACCGGGGAGCTGTTTTTT. Encoded protein: CSAAGGRTGELFF.

The chain links TRBV19 to TRBJ1-2; tentatively, D is TRBD1 (5 bases). The germline CDR1 and CDR2 sequences are LNHDA and SQIVND (reference sequence). The CDR3 runs to 12 residues. The V end lost 6 bases, the J end lost 6 bases, and 11 bases lay between the germline ends. The CDR3 is CASSGGFDGYTF. CDR3 sequence (DNA): TGTGCCAGTAGCGGGGGTTTTGATGGCTACACCTTC.

This clone was detected a few times. The genes are TRBV9 and TRBJ2-1; D not certain. The V gene's germline CDR1 is SGDLS and CDR2 YYNGEE. Between the trimmed V and J ends, which lost 4 bases and 10 bases, there was a span of 15 bases. The CDR3 is made up of 13 amino acids. Here the CDR3 DNA reads TGTGCCAGCAGCTTCAGTGACGGGTCCGAGCAGTTCTTC. Protein sequence: CASSFSDGSEQFF. Full variable domain (outside the CDR3, taken from reference TRBV9 and TRBJ2-1): DSGVTQTPKHLITATGQRVTLRCSPRSGDLSVYWYQQSLDQGLQFLIQYYNGEERAKGNILERFSAQQFPDLHSELNLSSLELGDSALYFCASSFSDGSEQFFGPGTRLTVL.

The chain carries TRBV27 and TRBJ1-5; D is unresolved. This CDR3 spans 15 amino acids. The germline V and J ends were trimmed by 3 bases and 3 bases, with 12 bases remaining between them. The germline gives CDR1 MNHEY, CDR2 SMNVEV (reference sequence). CDR3 nucleotides: TGTGCCAGCAGTTTGGCCGGGAGCATCAATCAGCCCCAGCATTTT. It translates to CASSLAGSINQPQHF.